This TCR beta chain was found in a study of identical twins. Study outcomes and limitations: The authors drew conclusions from cross-sectional statistical analysis rather than following the same donors. The abundant beta clonotypes from cord blood had fewer insertions, and memory repertoires had none of this. Modelling approaches yielded underestimates of out-of-frame TCR alpha sharing between monozygotic twins.

TCRdb reprocessed the 5' RACE reads with MiXCR, giving one entry per CDR3 protein. Among 450,000 or so distinct CDR3 sequences listed, 13% to 15% were seen once. This clonotype was found a few times. Its target is unknown. In every case, the donor was a healthy Caucasian. The V segment lost 3 bases and the J segment 0 bases; nucleotides outside the gene matches: 4. The germline V gene has CDR1 SGHRS and CDR2 YFSETQ. The CDR3 loop spans 16 amino acids. The same sample was also studied in work on yellow fever vaccine responses in identical twins.

The receptor was derived from a woman aged 18 to 35 in good health. Sequenced: CD4+ T cells sorted from blood. This rearrangement joins TRBV5-1 to TRBJ1-5; TRBD1 matches 9 bases. CDR3 DNA: TGCGCCAGCAGCTGGGACAGGGAATATAGCAATCAGCCCCAGCATTTT. Protein: CASSWDREYSNQPQHF.